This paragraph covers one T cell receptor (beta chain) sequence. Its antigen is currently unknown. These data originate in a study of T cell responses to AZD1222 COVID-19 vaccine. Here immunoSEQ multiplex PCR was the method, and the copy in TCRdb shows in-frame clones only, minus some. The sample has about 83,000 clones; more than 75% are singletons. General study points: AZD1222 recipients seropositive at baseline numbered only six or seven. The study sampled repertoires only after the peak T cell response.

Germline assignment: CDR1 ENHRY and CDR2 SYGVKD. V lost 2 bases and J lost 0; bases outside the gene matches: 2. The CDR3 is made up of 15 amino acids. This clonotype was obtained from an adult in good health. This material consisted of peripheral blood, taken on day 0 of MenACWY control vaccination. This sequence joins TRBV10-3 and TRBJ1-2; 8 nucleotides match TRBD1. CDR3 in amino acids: CAISERQGTNYGYTF. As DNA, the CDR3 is TGTGCCATCAGTGAGCGACAGGGGACTAACTATGGCTACACCTTC.